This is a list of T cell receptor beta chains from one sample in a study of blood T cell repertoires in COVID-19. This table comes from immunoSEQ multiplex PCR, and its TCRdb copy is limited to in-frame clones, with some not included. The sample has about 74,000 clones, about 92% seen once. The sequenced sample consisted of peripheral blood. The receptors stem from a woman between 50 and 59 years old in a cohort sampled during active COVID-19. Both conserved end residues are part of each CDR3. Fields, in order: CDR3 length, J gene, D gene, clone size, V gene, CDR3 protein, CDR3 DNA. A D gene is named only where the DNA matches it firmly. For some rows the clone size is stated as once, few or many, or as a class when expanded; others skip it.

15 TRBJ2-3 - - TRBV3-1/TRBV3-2 CASSQVGSITDTQYF TGTGCCAGCAGCCAAGTCGGGAGTATCACAGATACGCAGTATTTT
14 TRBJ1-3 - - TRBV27 CASSLMAAGNTIYF TGTGCCAGCAGTTTAATGGCTGCTGGAAACACCATATATTTT
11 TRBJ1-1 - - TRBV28 CASRHDTEAFF TGTGCCAGCCGACATGACACTGAAGCTTTCTTT
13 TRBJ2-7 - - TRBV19 CASSIDPRYEQYF TGTGCCAGTAGTATAGACCCCAGGTACGAGCAGTACTTC
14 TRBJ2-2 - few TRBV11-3 CASSSPVNTGELFF TGTGCCAGCAGCTCCCCAGTAAACACCGGGGAGCTGTTTTTT
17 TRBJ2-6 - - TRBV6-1 CASSESGWLGGANVLTF TGTGCCAGCAGTGAATCAGGGTGGTTAGGGGGGGCCAACGTCCTGACTTTC
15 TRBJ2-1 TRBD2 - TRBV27 CASRLLAGELNEQFF TGTGCCAGCAGACTACTAGCGGGAGAATTAAATGAGCAGTTCTTC
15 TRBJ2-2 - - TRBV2 CATTRDSANTGELFF TGTGCCACCACCCGGGACTCTGCGAACACCGGGGAGCTGTTTTTT
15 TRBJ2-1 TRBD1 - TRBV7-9 CASSLAQGARNEQFF TGTGCCAGCAGCCTGGCGCAGGGGGCTAGGAATGAGCAGTTCTTC
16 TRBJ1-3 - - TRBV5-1 CASSLDPTGTANTIYF TGCGCCAGCAGCTTGGACCCCACAGGGACGGCGAACACCATATATTTT
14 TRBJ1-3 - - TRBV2 CASKRPSSGNTIYF TGTGCCAGCAAGCGCCCGAGCTCTGGAAACACCATATATTTT
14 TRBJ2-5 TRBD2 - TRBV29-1 CSARAGATQETQYF TGCAGCGCCCGAGCGGGAGCCACCCAAGAGACCCAGTACTTC
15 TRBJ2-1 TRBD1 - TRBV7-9 CASRPGGSSYNEQFF TGTGCCAGCAGGCCAGGGGGAAGCTCCTACAATGAGCAGTTCTTC
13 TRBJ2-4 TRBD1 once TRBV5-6 CASSGQAFGIQYF TGTGCCAGCAGCGGACAGGCGTTCGGCATTCAGTACTTC
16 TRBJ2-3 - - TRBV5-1 CASSLVRDKYTDTQYF TGCGCCAGCAGCTTGGTCCGGGACAAATACACAGATACGCAGTATTTT
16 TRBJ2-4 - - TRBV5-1 CASSLFRESNKNIQYF TGCGCCAGCAGCTTGTTCCGGGAATCGAACAAAAACATTCAGTACTTC